The sequence of this T cell receptor (beta chain) was determined in a study of blood T cell repertoires in COVID-19. Study details: The origin of the acute and convalescent COVID-19 samples was the United States, Italy and Spain. PBMCs, B-cell-depleted T cells, or T cells provided the cDNA or gDNA that made up the material.

Looked up from germline, CDR1 is KGHSH and CDR2 is LQKENI. The CDR3 extends over 15 amino acids. V was shortened by 2 bases and J by 1 base, with 9 bases between the two germline ends. Patients in Seattle were enrolled during active infection, then followed longitudinally. Data came from immunoSEQ multiplex PCR; TCRdb stores just in-frame clones and leaves some out. The sample contains nearly 200,000 clones, around four fifths of which appear only once. Details on this clone: Different DNA sequences within this sample yield the same CDR3.

This TCR was sampled from a man aged 55 to 70 with COVID-19, enrolled during active disease. Sequenced material: peripheral blood. J is TRBJ1-3 and V is TRBV18; maybe TRBD1 (6 bases). The CDR3 loop reads CASSPGQSSGNTIYF. For the CDR3, the DNA is TGTGCCAGCTCACCAGGACAGTCGTCTGGAAACACCATATATTTT.